The TCR beta chain under discussion was sequenced for a study of blood T cell repertoires in COVID-19. Study-level information: COVID-19 samples collected from the United States, Italy and Spain covered acute and convalescent phases. From T cells, B-cell-depleted T cells, or PBMCs came the material, which was cDNA or gDNA.

How the authors handled the data: Amplification of reference gene primers was used by the study to estimate nucleated cell counts. Data came from immunoSEQ multiplex PCR; TCRdb stores just in-frame clones and leaves some out. D and trimming come from the DNA, and the V and J calls and clone size come from that table. The table includes some 100,000 clones, more than 75% detected once. Trimming removed 6 bases at V and 6 bases at J, with 12 bases between. CDR3 length: 12 amino acids. Germline CDR1 MNHEY, CDR2 SVGEGT. The chain combines TRBV6-2 or TRBV6-3 with TRBJ2-7; D may be TRBD1 (6 bases). Input material: peripheral blood. The sequence was collected from a woman aged 80 or over with active COVID-19. CDR3 DNA: TGTGCCAGCAGCCTACAGGGTTTCGAGCAGTACTTC. This gives the protein CASSLQGFEQYF.